The present entry profiles one T cell receptor (beta chain) with its context. Its recognized antigen is unknown. No clone much larger than this one lies a single base away; base qualities are absent. These data originate in a study of blood T cells in healthy people across ages (dated by TCRdb to between 2014 and 2017). Concerning the study at large: In model experiments, template switching captured roughly one uniquely barcoded TCR beta cDNA molecule for every two T cells. Using deep sequencing normalized with unique cDNA molecular identifiers, the study measured how TCR beta repertoire diversity changes with age. Donors were grouped into four age groups: young (average approximately 15 years), middle-aged (39), aged (approximately 58) and long-lived (approximately 78). To avoid experimental bias, donors of different ages were spread randomly across the sequencing lanes. Two additional independent replicas of 1 million unique cDNA reads from the same blood draw were analyzed for two donors (one aged 18 to 30 and one aged 80 or older).

Libraries came from 5' RACE. Instrument on record: Illumina HiSeq 2500. A second roughly 7 to 11 cycle PCR used a sample-barcoded 5' primer and a J-beta primer mix. A template-switch 5' adaptor carrying 12 random nucleotides introduced a unique molecular identifier onto each TCR beta cDNA molecule. Each sample yielded at least 2.5 million CDR3-containing paired-end reads. First-strand cDNA synthesis was performed from all RNA using the Mint cDNA synthesis kit, with priming by a TRBC-specific oligonucleotide. Following uracil-DNA glycosylase treatment, a first 18-cycle PCR with universal primers M1SS and BC2_uni_R was performed on all cDNA. Under the source paper's analysis protocol: For normalization, 1 million high-quality reads were randomly selected from each sample, with every read carrying a distinct molecular identifier. Instead of being binned into consensus sequences, reads with shared molecular identifiers were discarded. MiTCR, set to a Q25 quality threshold and the strictest error-elimination algorithm, was used for CDR3 identification, clonotype clustering and error correction. Lower-bound total TCR beta diversity was estimated with a nonparametric unseen species model using Euler transformation. TCRdb's own reprocessing of the public reads used fastp at Q25 and MiXCR and kept productive beta chains. Records with the same CDR3 protein are collapsed into one entry carrying the most frequent genes and DNA. These V and J calls rely on TCRdb rather than the paper's analysis. The sample profile shows hundreds of thousands of distinct CDR3 sequences; approximately 52% of them were found once. Roughly 13% of the sample is held by the ten biggest clonotypes.

Systemically healthy Caucasian individuals from Russia, some 40 in total and aged about 6 to 100 years, were included as donors. Ten milliliters of peripheral blood were drawn from each donor into EDTA-treated Vacutainer tubes. Ficoll-Paque density-gradient centrifugation was used to isolate PBMCs, with at least 6.5 million per sample. Trizol reagent was used to extract total RNA from PBMCs, with at least 6 micrograms per sample. The percentages of naive CD45RAhigh/CD27high T cells were determined by flow cytometry on a PBMC aliquot from every donor. Summary of the overall study and its limitations: Estimates of total diversity based on one million sequenced T cells were regarded as lower bounds and as underestimates. Because profiling used bulk unsorted PBMCs, naive and antigen-experienced compartments could not be compared conclusively. Observed TCR beta diversity correlated strongly with the percentage of naive T cells measured by flow cytometry. The CMV infection status of donors was not known, potentially confounding age-related changes in expanded clonotypes. As age increased, observed TCR beta diversity per million T cells dropped in a roughly linear way, and a significant reduction was already evident by age 40. Compared with the aged group, more naive CD4+ T cells, fewer expanded clones and increased TCR diversity were shown by the long-lived group, suggesting age selection.

The CDR3 covers 16 residues, taking in both the cysteine and the phenylalanine. Of the read, only the CDR3 DNA is kept; its 48 bases are in frame from base 1. V is shortened by 1 base, J by 4 bases, and the region joining them spans 13 bases. The germline V gene provides CDR1 SGHDN and CDR2 FVKESK. The source is a woman older than 75 in good health. The sequence links TRBV14 to TRBJ2-2; the D call could be TRBD1 or TRBD2, with each sharing 6 bases. The sequenced material came from blood. DNA sequence: TGTGCCAGCAGCCAAGTTGGGGGGCCGGTCACCGGGGAGCTGTTTTTT. The resulting protein is CASSQVGGPVTGELFF. With the portions outside the CDR3 filled from the reference TRBV14 and TRBJ2-2 genes, the complete variable region becomes EAGVTQFPSHSVIEKGQTVTLRCDPISGHDNLYWYRRVMGKEIKFLLHFVKESKQDESGMPNNRFLAERTGGTYSTLKVQPAELEDSGVYFCASSQVGGPVTGELFFGEGSRLTVL.